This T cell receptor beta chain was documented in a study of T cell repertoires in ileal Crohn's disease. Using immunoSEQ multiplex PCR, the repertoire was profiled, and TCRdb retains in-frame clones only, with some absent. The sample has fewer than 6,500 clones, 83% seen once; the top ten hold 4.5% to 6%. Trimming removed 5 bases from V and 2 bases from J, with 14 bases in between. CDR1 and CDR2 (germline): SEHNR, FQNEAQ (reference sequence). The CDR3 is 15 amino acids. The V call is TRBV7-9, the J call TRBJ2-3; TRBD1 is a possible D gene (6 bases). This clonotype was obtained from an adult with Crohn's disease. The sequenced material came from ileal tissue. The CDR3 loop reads CASSLTGQFTDTQYF. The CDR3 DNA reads TGTGCCAGCAGCCTCACCGGACAGTTCACAGATACGCAGTATTTT.